The entry below gives a single T cell receptor (beta chain) sequence along with its context. Its antigen is unidentified. The sample belongs to a study of T cell responses to AZD1222 COVID-19 vaccine. Study observations and caveats: Donors skewed white British and female; clonal diversity was possibly underestimated. The study found vaccine-associated CD4 TCRs spanning spike, dominant at 160-218 and 743-854. Nearly half of unique spike-specific TCRs reportedly avoided B.1.351 and B.1.1.7 mutated regions.

Per the germline V gene, CDR1 is MRHNA and CDR2 is SNTAGT. The CDR3 is 15 residues long. Losses at the gene ends were 6 bases for V and 8 bases for J; bases not matched to a gene: 6. Data came from immunoSEQ multiplex PCR; TCRdb stores just in-frame clones and leaves some out. The sample consists of about 150,000 clones, 90% of them appearing once. The rearrangement links TRBV6-4 to TRBJ2-1, with 14 nucleotides matching TRBD2. The receptor comes from an adult who received the AZD1222 COVID-19 vaccine. Sample: peripheral blood, taken 28 days after the second AZD1222 dose. The CDR3: CASSPGTSGGYEQFF. CDR3 DNA: TGTGCCAGCAGCCCCGGGACTAGCGGGGGATATGAGCAGTTCTTC.